This T cell receptor beta chain was recorded in a study of regulatory T cells in long-lasting Graves disease. Study-wide findings and caveats: TCR diversity was lower in persistent Graves' patients than in newly diagnosed ones.

TCR beta libraries were built with iRepertoire HTBI primers and Arm-PCR of CDR3 regions. TCRdb ran MiXCR on the multiplex PCR reads and lists one entry per CDR3 protein. The data show around 460,000 distinct CDR3 sequences, 11% to 15% seen once. On this clonotype: Its antigen is currently unknown.

Time point given: newly diagnosed GD, antithyroid drugs for less than 3 months. Making the TCR library involved RNA that had been extracted from PBMCs. The CDR3 spans 16 residues. Trimming removed 1 base from V and 5 bases from J; junction bases left unmatched: 8. The V gene's germline CDR1 is MGHRA and CDR2 YSYEKL. These same records also appear under a second study, on T cells in Graves' hyperthyroidism and ophthalmopathy.

The sequencing used peripheral blood mononuclear cells (PBMCs), collected at new diagnosis, from a patient treated with antithyroid drugs. This sequence originates from a woman between 45 and 65 years old with Graves disease. This chain links TRBV4-1 with TRBJ2-5; 9 positions agree with TRBD2. CDR3 coding DNA: TGCGCCAGCAGCCAAGTCTGGCGGGAGGGCTCGGAGACCCAGTACTTC. Encoded protein: CASSQVWREGSETQYF.